The 13 T cell receptor beta chains presented below share a single source sample, sequenced in a study of chemoradiotherapy in HPV16-positive cancers. Some clones are missing from TCRdb's copy, which holds only in-frame ones; the method was immunoSEQ multiplex PCR. The sample holds 45,000 to 60,000 clones, more than 75% seen once. Sequences were derived from blood, sampled from a patient who underwent chemoradiotherapy. These TCRs come from a human donor with HPV-associated anogenital cancer.

With respect to this clone: An end of the junction does not agree with germline; a read error may underlie this. The chain is built from TRBV6-6 and TRBJ1-2; TRBD1 matches 8 bases. The CDR3 runs to 16 residues. Germline CDR1 is MNHNY and CDR2 is SVGAGI (reference sequence). The CDR3 loop is CASDFPPSGDRSGCTF. The CDR3, as DNA: TGTGCCAGCGACTTTCCCCCTTCCGGGGACAGGTCGGGCTGCACCTTC.

This sequence joins TRBV4-1 and TRBJ1-1; D is unresolved. This CDR3 is built from 16 residues. In germline, CDR1 is MGHRA, CDR2 YSYEKL. The V end lost 4 bases, the J end lost 5 bases, and 20 bases lay between the germline ends. The CDR3 DNA is TGCGCCAGCAGCCCGCAGGTACCCGCAATTGGGACTGAAGCTTTCTTT. Translating it yields CASSPQVPAIGTEAFF.

V is TRBV10-1 and J is TRBJ2-2, with D unresolved. This CDR3 is built from 16 residues. Germline V CDR1 and CDR2: WNHNN, SYGVQD (reference sequence). V lost 2 bases to trimming and J lost 1 base, with 11 bases between them. CDR3: CASSERRTGNTGELFF. Here the CDR3 DNA reads TGCGCCAGCAGTGAGAGGCGAACGGGGAACACCGGGGAGCTGTTTTTT.

The V call is TRBV7-2, the J call TRBJ2-3; 8 nucleotides line up with TRBD2. The CDR3 has 16 residues. Germline CDR1 and CDR2: SGHTA and FQGNSA. V lost 5 bases and J lost 1; bases outside the gene matches: 8. CDR3 nucleotides: TGTGCCAGCAGCCCGAGCTTGCGGGGGGGCACAGATACGCAGTATTTT. It codes for CASSPSLRGGTDTQYF.

This clone has just a few counts. V gene TRBV9 combines with J gene TRBJ2-7, with TRBD1 matching 8 bases. The CDR3 totals 15 residues. CDR1 and CDR2 (germline): SGDLS, YYNGEE. V shed 3 bases and J 1 base; nucleotides not matched to a gene: 6. The CDR3 protein is CASSARGQESYEQYF. The CDR3 region has the DNA TGTGCCAGCAGCGCCAGGGGGCAGGAATCCTACGAGCAGTACTTC.

The count of this clone is one. V usage is TRBV7-2 and J usage is TRBJ1-3; D unclear. CDR3 length: 14 residues. The V and J ends lost 5 bases and 1 base respectively, with 9 bases between them. The V gene's germline CDR1 is SGHTA and CDR2 FQGNSA. Here the CDR3 DNA reads TGTGCCAGCAGCCCCCGGAGGTCTGGAAACACCATATATTTT. Translating it yields CASSPRRSGNTIYF.

The chain combines TRBV5-4 with TRBJ2-1, with D maybe TRBD2 (5 bases). Germline V lookup: CDR1 SGHNT, CDR2 YYREEE (reference sequence). V lost 4 bases and J lost 4, with 15 bases in between. The CDR3 length is 15 residues. Written as DNA, the CDR3 is TGTGCCAGCAGCCAAAGCGGTGGCCGGTACAATGAGCAGTTCTTC. Protein sequence: CASSQSGGRYNEQFF.

J is TRBJ2-2 and V is TRBV11-3; D might be TRBD2 (5 bases). There are 14 residues in the CDR3. Per the germline V gene, CDR1 is SGHNT and CDR2 is YENEEA. V shed 3 bases and J shed 4 bases, with 9 bases lying between them. The CDR3 bases are TGTGCCAGCAGCTTCGGGGTTGCCACCGGGGAGCTGTTTTTT. Protein: CASSFGVATGELFF.

The chain uses TRBV27 and TRBJ2-5, with D perhaps given as TRBD1 or TRBD2 (5 bases each). With 4 bases removed from V and 3 bases from J, the gap between germline ends came to 15 bases. The CDR3 extends over 15 amino acids. Germline CDR1 and CDR2: MNHEY and SMNVEV (reference sequence). The CDR3 nucleotides read TGTGCCAGCAGTTCGGGACCCGCGGCCAAAGAGACCCAGTACTTC. Translated, it gives CASSSGPAAKETQYF.

The chain joins TRBV30 to TRBJ2-5, with 9 bases fitting TRBD2. V was pared by 0 bases and J by 2 bases, with 4 bases of the junction left unmatched. From germline, CDR1 is GTSNPN and CDR2 SVGIG (reference sequence). The CDR3 sequence is 15 residues long. CDR3 loop: CAWSVLAGGQETQYF. CDR3 bases: TGTGCCTGGAGTGTACTGGCGGGGGGGCAAGAGACCCAGTACTTC. Variable domain in full (rest from reference TRBV30 and TRBJ2-5): SQTIHQWPATLVQPVGSPLSLECTVEGTSNPNLYWYRQAAGRGLQLLFYSVGIGQISSEVPQNLSASRPQDRQFILSSKKLLLSDSGFYLCAWSVLAGGQETQYFGPGTRLLVL.

The chain combines TRBV5-8 with TRBJ2-7; 11 positions match TRBD1. The CDR3 extends over 15 amino acids. From germline, CDR1 is SGHTS and CDR2 YDEGEE. V lost 0 bases, J lost 2 bases, and 1 base stayed unmatched. The CDR3 nucleotides are TGTGCCAGCAGCTTGGTGGGACAGGGGGCCTACGAGCAGTACTTC. Translation gives CASSLVGQGAYEQYF.

This chain joins TRBV9 and TRBJ2-3, with a weak D call TRBD2 (5 bases). The germline V and J ends were trimmed by 0 bases and 0 bases, with 8 bases remaining between them. CDR3 length equals 15 residues. Germline-derived CDR1 and CDR2 are SGDLS and YYNGEE. The CDR3: CASSVGGPSTDTQYF. As DNA, the CDR3 is TGTGCCAGCAGCGTAGGCGGGCCTAGCACAGATACGCAGTATTTT.

The DNA of the CDR3 is TGTGCCAGCAGTGAACTTGGCCAGGACAATGAGCAGTTCTTC. This encodes CASSELGQDNEQFF. The rearrangement links TRBV2 to TRBJ2-1; no clear D. The CDR3 length is 14 residues. V was trimmed by 2 bases and J by 5 bases, leaving 10 bases between them. Per germline, CDR1 SNHLY and CDR2 FYNNEI. Based on the CDR3 plus reference TRBV2 and TRBJ2-1, the full variable domain is EPEVTQTPSHQVTQMGQEVILRCVPISNHLYFYWYRQILGQKVEFLVSFYNNEISEKSEIFDDQFSVERPDGSNFTLKIRSTKLEDSAMYFCASSELGQDNEQFFGPGTRLTVL.